Each of the 5 T cell receptor beta chains below was sequenced from the same sample in a study of T-cell memory formation after mild COVID-19. TCRdb re-analysed the 5' RACE reads in MiXCR, keeping a single row per CDR3 protein. Among more than 75,000 distinct CDR3 sequences listed, roughly 23% were seen once. The sequencing input was PBMCs or a T cell subset sorted from them (not recorded which). The receptor set was obtained from a man aged 18 to 30 who had mild COVID-19 (a few samples of this study predate the infection). Cell type and time point are not known.

The chain recombines TRBV5-6 with TRBJ1-1; possible D gene TRBD1, 6 bases. CDR3 size: 15 residues. Germline lookup yields CDR1 SGHDT and CDR2 YYEEEE. Trimming left V 2 bases short and J 6 bases short, with 17 bases between. The CDR3 DNA sequence: TGTGCCAGCAGCTTCCCCCAGGGGCGCAGGTCTGAAGCTTTCTTT. This codes for CASSFPQGRRSEAFF.

This clonotype showed up just a few times. The chain has TRBV11-2 and TRBJ1-3, with D maybe TRBD1 (6 bases). The V end lost 5 bases, the J end lost 0 bases, and 11 bases lay between the germline ends. The CDR3 length is 15 residues. The germline CDR1 and CDR2 sequences are SGHAT and FQNNGV. The CDR3 DNA is TGTGCCAGCAGCCCAACAGGGTTCTCTGGAAACACCATATATTTT. Translating it yields CASSPTGFSGNTIYF.

The V gene is TRBV7-9, the J gene TRBJ2-7; D perhaps matches TRBD2 (5 bases). V dropped 1 base and J dropped 6 bases, with 7 bases sitting between them. Germline values: CDR1 SEHNR, CDR2 FQNEAQ (reference sequence). The CDR3 is 12 amino acids. The CDR3 DNA sequence: TGTGCCAGCAGCTTAGGGGAGAGCGAGCAGTACGTC. As protein: CASSLGESEQYV.

The chain has TRBV6-6 and TRBJ2-3; 7 nucleotides agree with TRBD1. V lost 4 bases and J lost 5; bases outside the gene matches: 9. CDR1 is MNHNY and CDR2 is SVGAGI in the germline V gene (reference sequence). This CDR3 comprises 15 residues. CDR3 in DNA: TGTGCCAGCAGTTCACAGGGGAAAGGGATAGATACGCAGTATTTT. This sequence encodes CASSSQGKGIDTQYF.

This clonotype has a handful of counts. This chain links TRBV20-1 with TRBJ2-7, with D unresolved. Trimming took 2 bases from V and 3 from J, leaving 11 bases between them. The CDR3 extends over 13 amino acids. The germline gives CDR1 DFQATT, CDR2 SNEGSKA (reference sequence). The DNA for the CDR3 is TGCAGTGCTAGAAGTGGGCAGAACTACGAGCAGTACGTC. Amino acids: CSARSGQNYEQYV.